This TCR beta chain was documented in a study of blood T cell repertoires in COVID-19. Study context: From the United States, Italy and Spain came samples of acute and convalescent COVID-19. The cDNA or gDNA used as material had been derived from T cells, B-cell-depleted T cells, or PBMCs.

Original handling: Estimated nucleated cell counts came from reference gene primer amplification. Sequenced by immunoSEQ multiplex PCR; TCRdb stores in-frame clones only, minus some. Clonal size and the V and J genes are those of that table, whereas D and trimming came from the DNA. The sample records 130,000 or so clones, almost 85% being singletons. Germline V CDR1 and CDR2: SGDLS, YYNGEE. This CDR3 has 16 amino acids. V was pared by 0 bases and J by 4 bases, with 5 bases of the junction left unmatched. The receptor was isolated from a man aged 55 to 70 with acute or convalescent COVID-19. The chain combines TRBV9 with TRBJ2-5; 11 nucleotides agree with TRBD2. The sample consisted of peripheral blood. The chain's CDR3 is CASSVGLAGPGETQYF. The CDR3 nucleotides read TGTGCCAGCAGCGTAGGACTAGCGGGGCCTGGAGAGACCCAGTACTTC.